This entry lists 30 T cell receptor beta chains sequenced from one sample in a study of Graves' ophthalmopathy and Graves' hyperthyroidism. Amplified TCR beta CDR3 regions were obtained using RNA transcripts as template. Amplification began with first-round RT-PCR using HTBI primers, then second-round multiplex PCR was performed. TCRdb reprocessed the multiplex PCR reads via MiXCR and lists one record per CDR3 protein. The sample records about 220,000 distinct CDR3 sequences, around a fifth being singletons. The sequencing sample was made of peripheral blood. All receptors come from a woman between 45 and 65 years old with Graves' ophthalmopathy.

This clonotype was observed at least ten times. The chain combines TRBV3-1 with TRBJ1-1; weak D call: TRBD1 (6 bases). The CDR3 runs 13 residues. The germline CDR1 and CDR2 sequences are LGHDT and YNNKEL (reference sequence). V gave up 4 bases and J gave up 1 base, with 7 bases separating them. The CDR3: CASSRGANTEAFF. The CDR3 nucleotides are TGTGCCAGCAGCCGGGGGGCGAACACTGAAGCTTTCTTT.

About this clonotype: A much larger clonotype is one base distant, so this may be a read error. The V call is TRBV2, the J call TRBJ2-7; 9 positions match TRBD2. V trimming: 10 bases; J trimming: 5 bases; junction bases outside the gene matches: 18. The CDR3 has 16 amino acids. CDR1 and CDR2 from the germline V gene are SNHLY and FYNNEI. In DNA form, the CDR3 reads TGTGCCATCAGCTTCCCAAGGAGAGCGGGGGGCAACGAGCAGTACTTC. This sequence encodes CAISFPRRAGGNEQYF.

In this sample, this clonotype turned up many times. This chain joins TRBV6-5 and TRBJ2-7; D is possibly TRBD2 (5 bases). V lost 7 bases and J 0 bases, leaving 7 bases between the germline ends. This CDR3 comprises 12 residues. CDR1 MNHEY and CDR2 SVGAGI come from the germline V gene. The CDR3 region is CASTDFSYEQYF. In nucleotides, the CDR3 is TGTGCCAGCACGGACTTCTCCTACGAGCAGTACTTC.

This clonotype came up many times. This chain links TRBV28 with TRBJ2-6; D call uncertain. V was shortened by 0 bases and J by 0 bases, with 9 bases between the two germline ends. CDR3 length equals 17 residues. The germline V gene has CDR1 MDHEN and CDR2 SYDVKM. CDR3 amino acids: CASSLWDYYSGANVLTF. The CDR3, as DNA: TGTGCCAGCAGTTTATGGGATTATTACTCTGGGGCCAACGTCCTGACTTTC.

This clonotype was seen only a few times. J is TRBJ2-6 and V is TRBV28; 10 bases are shared with TRBD1. The CDR3 sequence is 19 residues long. Germline V gives CDR1 MDHEN, CDR2 SYDVKM. The trim removed 4 bases at V and 4 bases at J, leaving 13 bases unmatched. This CDR3 is CASSSTAGTGVLGANVLTF. As DNA, the CDR3 is TGTGCCAGCAGTTCGACCGCCGGGACAGGGGTTTTGGGGGCCAACGTCCTGACTTTC.

This clonotype has only a few counts. The chain couples TRBV12-3 or TRBV12-4 to TRBJ1-1, with TRBD1 matching over 7 bases. The CDR3 loop spans 12 amino acids. V was clipped by 5 bases and J by 11 bases; unmatched bases: 8. The CDR3 loop is CASSGTAGGAFF. In DNA form, the CDR3 reads TGTGCCAGCAGTGGGACAGCGGGGGGGGCTTTCTTT.

This clonotype appeared many times. The chain joins TRBV6-1 to TRBJ2-2, with D possibly TRBD2 on 6 matching bases. V was clipped by 7 bases and J by 1 base, with 13 bases between them. Germline CDR1 is MNHNS and CDR2 is SASEGT. The CDR3 has 15 amino acids. In nucleotides, the CDR3 is TGTGCCAGCAATCTCCTAGCGATGAACACCGGGGAGCTGTTTTTT. Its protein is CASNLLAMNTGELFF.

The rearrangement uses TRBV11-1 and TRBJ2-2; D might be TRBD1 (10 bases). The CDR3 totals 19 residues. V was cut by 6 bases and J by 4 bases, with 27 bases left in between. Per the germline V gene, CDR1 is SGHAT and CDR2 is FQDESV (reference sequence). For the CDR3, the DNA is TGTGCCAGCAGTTCCGGGACAGGGGTGTCACTAGCGGGCACCGGGGAGCTGTTTTTT. Its protein product is CASSSGTGVSLAGTGELFF.

This clonotype was counted only a few times. The V and J genes are TRBV11-2 and TRBJ2-2; the D gene is possibly TRBD1 (6 bases). The CDR3 has 14 amino acids. Germline loops: CDR1 SGHAT, CDR2 FQNNGV. The V end lost 5 bases, the J end lost 7 bases, and 14 bases lay between the germline ends. CDR3: CASSRDTYGGELFF. The CDR3 coding sequence is TGTGCCAGCAGCCGGGACACCTACGGCGGGGAGCTGTTTTTT.

The sample holds a few counts of this clonotype. The CDR3 DNA reads as TGTGCCAGCAGGAGAGATAGCGGGAGTCGCTACGAGCAGTACTTC. This gives the protein CASRRDSGSRYEQYF. The chain carries TRBV27 and TRBJ2-7; 9 bases are a match to TRBD2. V shed 6 bases, J shed 3 bases, and the junction held 9 bases outside the gene matches. Looked up from germline, CDR1 is MNHEY and CDR2 is SMNVEV (reference sequence). CDR3 size: 15 residues.

There are a few counts of this clonotype. This chain connects TRBV11-2 to TRBJ2-5, with 16 bases that match TRBD2. CDR3 size: 18 residues. The trim removed 5 bases at V and 2 bases at J, leaving 8 bases unmatched. The germline V gene encodes CDR1 SGHAT and CDR2 FQNNGV. DNA of the CDR3: TGTGCCAGCAGCCTAGGGACTAGCGGGAGGGCCTTTCAAGAGACCCAGTACTTC. It encodes CASSLGTSGRAFQETQYF.

Regarding this clonotype: This may stem from a read error, because a much larger clone lies one nucleotide away. V usage is TRBV6-1 and J usage is TRBJ2-2; D perhaps matches TRBD2 (7 bases). In germline, CDR1 is MNHNS, CDR2 SASEGT. The CDR3 runs 14 residues. The DNA of the CDR3 is TGTGCCAGCAGCCGGGGAGGGGACACCGGGGAGCTGGTTTTT. Translation gives CASSRGGDTGELVF.

This clonotype was picked up many times. The J gene is TRBJ1-2, the V gene TRBV12-3 or TRBV12-4; tentative D call: TRBD1 (6 bases). CDR3 size: 15 residues. Trimming left V 6 bases short and J 6 bases short, with 20 bases between. The CDR3 coding sequence is TGTGCCAGCAGGGATAGCAGGGGTGGGGATCATGGCTACACCTTC. It encodes CASRDSRGGDHGYTF.

Notes on this clonotype: One junction end disagrees with the germline gene, perhaps due to a read error. The chain carries TRBV15 and TRBJ2-7; perhaps TRBD1 as D (5 bases). Germline V gene data show CDR1 as LNHNV and CDR2 as YYDKDF (reference sequence). The CDR3 totals 13 residues. Written as DNA, the CDR3 is TGTGCTACCAGGGCGGCTACGTCCTACGAGCAGTACTTC. It specifies CATRAATSYEQYF.

V gene TRBV20-1 combines with J gene TRBJ1-3, with a tentative D call TRBD1 (5 bases). Germline assignment: CDR1 DFQATT and CDR2 SNEGSKA (reference sequence). Trimming took 6 bases from V and 4 from J, leaving 16 bases between them. This CDR3 is 14 amino acids long. As DNA, the CDR3 is TGCAGTGCCCCCGTATCCGGGGGAGGAAACACCATATATTTT. It encodes CSAPVSGGGNTIYF.

V usage is TRBV12-3 or TRBV12-4 and J usage is TRBJ1-6; D call uncertain. CDR3 length equals 12 residues. V lost 5 bases and J lost 7, with 6 bases in between. CDR3 DNA: TGTGCCAGCAGTCTTACGAATTCACCCCTCCACTTT. Translating gives CASSLTNSPLHF.

At least ten counts were recorded for this clonotype. The chain has TRBV29-1 and TRBJ2-2, with TRBD2 identical over 11 bases. Germline V gives CDR1 SQVTM, CDR2 ANQGSEA. The CDR3 sequence is 15 residues long. V gave up 7 bases and J gave up 4 bases; unmatched junction bases: 8. The CDR3 sequence: CSATASGRSTGELFF. The CDR3 bases are TGCAGCGCAACCGCTAGCGGGAGGAGCACCGGGGAGCTGTTTTTT.

This clonotype was seen ten or more times. The V call is TRBV28, the J call TRBJ2-2, with D possibly being TRBD2 (6 bases). This CDR3 contains 13 residues. The germline V gene has CDR1 MDHEN and CDR2 SYDVKM. Between the trimmed V and J ends, which lost 5 bases and 8 bases, there was a span of 12 bases. The CDR3 DNA is TGTGCCAGCAGTCCCGGACTACTGGGGGAGCTGTTTTTT. Protein product: CASSPGLLGELFF.

The sample holds many counts of this clonotype. CDR3 DNA sequence: TGTGCCAGCAGATTTGGTGGAAACACCATATATTTT. Protein: CASRFGGNTIYF. The chain combines TRBV12-3 or TRBV12-4 with TRBJ1-3; D gene uncertain. This CDR3 is built from 12 residues. Between the trimmed V and J ends, which lost 6 bases and 3 bases, there was a span of 6 bases.

The chain carries TRBV18 and TRBJ2-1; 9 nucleotides line up with TRBD2. The junction had 11 bases not matched to a gene; V was cut back by 2 bases and J by 6 bases. The CDR3 length is 17 residues. The germline V gene has CDR1 KGHSH and CDR2 LQKENI. The CDR3 nucleotides are TGTGCCAGCTCACCAGGGCTCCGGACTAGCGTTCTCAATGAGCAGTTCTTC. This gives the protein CASSPGLRTSVLNEQFF.

Many counts were recorded for this clonotype. The chain recombines TRBV5-4 with TRBJ2-7; either TRBD1 or TRBD2 may supply D (7 bases each). V lost 0 bases to trimming and J lost 5 bases, with 12 bases between them. Per the germline V gene, CDR1 is SGHNT and CDR2 is YYREEE (reference sequence). CDR3 length equals 14 residues. The CDR3 DNA follows: TGTGCCAGCAGCTTGGAACAGGGGAGGGACGAGCAGTACTTC. Amino acid sequence: CASSLEQGRDEQYF.

This clonotype was detected many times. V and J are TRBV24-1 and TRBJ2-7; 9 bases are shared with TRBD1. The CDR3 is made up of 16 amino acids. CDR1 and CDR2 from the germline V gene are KGHDR and SFDVKD. Trimming cost V 4 bases and J 3 bases; bases outside gene matches: 9. The CDR3 region is CATSDPKQGAGYEQYF. The CDR3 region has the DNA TGTGCCACCAGTGACCCGAAACAGGGGGCTGGCTACGAGCAGTACTTC.

Of note for this clonotype: A read error may be the cause here, since a much bigger clone is one base away. This sequence joins TRBV29-1 and TRBJ1-1; TRBD1 is a possible D gene (5 bases). CDR3 length: 13 residues. The germline V gene encodes CDR1 SQVTM and CDR2 ANQGSEA. CDR3 coding DNA: TGCATCGTGAGGGGCGGAAGGAACACTGAAGCTTTCTTT. It is translated as CIVRGGRNTEAFF.

This clonotype was seen ten or more times. The chain uses TRBV20-1 and TRBJ2-7, with 11 bases lining up with TRBD2. Germline V gene lookup returns CDR1 DFQATT and CDR2 SNEGSKA (reference sequence). CDR3 length: 15 residues. Unmatched junction bases numbered 4, after V lost 1 base and J lost 2 bases. The CDR3 region is CSARGTSGPTYEQYF. CDR3 nucleotide sequence: TGCAGTGCTAGAGGGACTAGCGGGCCCACCTACGAGCAGTACTTC.

This clonotype appeared many times. The chain recombines TRBV6-1 with TRBJ1-5; the D gene is possibly TRBD1 (6 bases). The CDR3 consists of 14 residues. Trimming left V 6 bases short and J 5 bases short, with 14 bases between. From germline, CDR1 is MNHNS and CDR2 SASEGT. The CDR3 bases are TGTGCCAGCAGGAGGGCAAGGGGGGATCAGCCCCAGCATTTT. Its translation is CASRRARGDQPQHF.

This clonotype appeared many times. This chain connects TRBV7-2 to TRBJ2-5; D is perhaps TRBD2 (6 bases). V lost 0 bases and J lost 2, with 7 bases in between. This CDR3 spans 14 amino acids. Germline V CDR1 and CDR2: SGHTA, FQGNSA. The CDR3 nucleotides are TGTGCCAGCAGCTTAGCAGGGACTCAAGAGACCCAGTACTTC. Amino acid sequence: CASSLAGTQETQYF.

This clonotype was detected ten times or more. The CDR3 DNA reads as TGCAGTGCTAGAGACCCGGGACAGGCGAGCTATGGCTACACCTTC. Protein sequence: CSARDPGQASYGYTF. The V gene is TRBV20-1, the J gene TRBJ1-2; 8 bases line up with TRBD1. The germline V gene encodes CDR1 DFQATT and CDR2 SNEGSKA (reference sequence). V gave up 0 bases and J gave up 4 bases; unmatched junction bases: 7. This CDR3 contains 15 residues.

This clonotype was seen ten or more times. This chain links TRBV27 with TRBJ1-2, with 7 nucleotides matching TRBD1. V lost 2 bases, J lost 4 bases, and 4 bases stayed unmatched. Per the germline V gene, CDR1 is MNHEY and CDR2 is SMNVEV (reference sequence). The length of the CDR3 is 14 residues. This CDR3 is CASSLRGQSYGYTF. The DNA of the CDR3 is TGTGCCAGCAGTTTAAGGGGACAGTCCTATGGCTACACCTTC.

In this sample, this clonotype turned up a few times. This may be a read error, as it is one base from a much larger clone. The J gene is TRBJ1-2, the V gene TRBV7-2, with unresolved D. The CDR3 sequence is 12 residues long. From germline, CDR1 is SGHTA and CDR2 FQGNSA. CDR3 protein: CASSLSGYGYAF. Written as DNA, the CDR3 is TGTGCCAGCAGCTTAAGCGGGTATGGCTACGCCTTC.

The sample holds many counts of this clonotype. The J gene is TRBJ2-7, the V gene TRBV28; tentatively, D is TRBD2 (6 bases). The CDR3 extends over 13 amino acids. The V end was cut by 7 bases, the J end by 2 bases, with 12 bases between. Germline CDR1 is MDHEN and CDR2 is SYDVKM. The CDR3 DNA is TGTGCCAGCAAGGAGGGCCCCCCCTACGAGCAGTACTTC. Amino acid sequence: CASKEGPPYEQYF.